Sequencing of this T cell receptor beta chain was carried out in a study of lymphopenia after photon versus proton radiotherapy. TCRdb keeps only in-frame clones here, not all; method: immunoSEQ multiplex PCR. This table holds approximately 150,000 clones, about 85% found once. V was trimmed by 2 bases and J by 5 bases, leaving 4 bases between them. Germline loops: CDR1 SGHTA, CDR2 FQGNSA. This CDR3 region has 12 residues. This chain links TRBV7-2 with TRBJ1-3; unclear D gene. Sample: peripheral blood, taken from a patient treated with photon-based radiotherapy. The sequence was obtained from a man aged 50-59 years with gastric cancer. The CDR3 region is CASSLQRNTIYF. The CDR3 nucleotides are TGTGCCAGCAGCTTACAGAGAAACACCATATATTTT.